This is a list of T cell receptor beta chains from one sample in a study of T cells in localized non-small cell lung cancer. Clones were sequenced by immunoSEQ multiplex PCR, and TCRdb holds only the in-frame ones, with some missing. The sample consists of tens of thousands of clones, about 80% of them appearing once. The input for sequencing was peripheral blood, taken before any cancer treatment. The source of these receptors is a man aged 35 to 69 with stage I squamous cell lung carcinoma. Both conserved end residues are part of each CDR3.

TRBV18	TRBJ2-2	CASSRQDRTGELFF
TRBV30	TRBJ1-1	CAWSVNPNTEAFF
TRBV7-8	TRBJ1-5	CASSLGDRNQPQHF
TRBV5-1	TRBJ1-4	CASSSARANEKLFF
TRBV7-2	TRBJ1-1	CASSSGGSEAFF
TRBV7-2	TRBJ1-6	CASSWTQGDPLHF
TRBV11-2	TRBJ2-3	CASSLSGGALDTQYF
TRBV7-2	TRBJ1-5	CASSLQMNQPQHF
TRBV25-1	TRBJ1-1	CASGTQGRNTEAFF
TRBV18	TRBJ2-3	CASAGYGGGRTDTQYF
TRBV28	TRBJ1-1	CASSSPAGGNTEAFF
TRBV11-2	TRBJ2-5	CASSLDSFQETQYF
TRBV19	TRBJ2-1	CASSVKWTGYNEQFF
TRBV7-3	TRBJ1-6	CASSLSTAGGNSPLHF
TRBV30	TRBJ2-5	CAWSVGLEGETQYF
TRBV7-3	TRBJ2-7	CASSPGQGAREQYF
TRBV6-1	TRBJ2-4	CASSVSRRTALLAKNIQYF
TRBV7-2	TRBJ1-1	CASTLMGVMNTEAFF
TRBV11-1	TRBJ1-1	CASSPSRIGTEAFF
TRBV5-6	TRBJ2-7	CASSSARGTYEQYF
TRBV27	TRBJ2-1	CASRPRTSGGAWEQFF
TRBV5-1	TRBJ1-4	CASSFDRGGEKLFF
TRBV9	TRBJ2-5	CASSVGTLQETQYF
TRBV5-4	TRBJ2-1	CASSPGQANYNEQFF